The rows below give T cell receptor beta chains drawn from one sample of a study of blood T cell repertoires in COVID-19. Measured with immunoSEQ multiplex PCR; TCRdb has only the in-frame clones, and not every one. The sample has about 250,000 clones; roughly 80% are singletons. Material: PBMCs or T cells enriched from blood (not recorded which). The receptor set was obtained from a man aged 35-49 years who had been exposed to COVID-19. CDR3s leave out the opening cysteine and the closing phenylalanine or tryptophan. The order of the fields is V gene, J gene, CDR3 protein.

v_gene: TRBV28
j_gene: TRBJ1-2
CDR3aa: ASSSGTAHYGYT

v_gene: TRBV19
j_gene: TRBJ2-1
CDR3aa: ASSGLLAGVYNEQF

v_gene: TRBV11-3
j_gene: TRBJ2-1
CDR3aa: ASSLAPLTSGRATEQF

v_gene: TRBV7-9
j_gene: TRBJ1-2
CDR3aa: ASSAGQLLPANYGYT

v_gene: TRBV5-6
j_gene: TRBJ1-6
CDR3aa: ASSPRTGNNSPLH

v_gene: TRBV21-1
j_gene: TRBJ2-7
CDR3aa: ASSKRDRSYEQY

v_gene: TRBV5-4
j_gene: TRBJ2-3
CDR3aa: ASSSGQGGTDTQY

v_gene: TRBV7-9
j_gene: TRBJ2-7
CDR3aa: ASSLPQGSSYEQY

v_gene: TRBV15
j_gene: TRBJ1-5
CDR3aa: ATSRKLSTGSNQPQH

v_gene: TRBV9
j_gene: TRBJ2-7
CDR3aa: ASSPGMGGSSYEQY

v_gene: TRBV5-4
j_gene: TRBJ2-1
CDR3aa: ASSRRKTSGSNNEQF

v_gene: TRBV6-5
j_gene: TRBJ1-2
CDR3aa: ASSSPNRDTYT

v_gene: TRBV10-1
j_gene: TRBJ2-1
CDR3aa: ASSKVAGGPYEQF

v_gene: TRBV24-1
j_gene: TRBJ2-4
CDR3aa: ATSSGRQLGAKNIQY